The 2 T cell receptor beta chains below were found in one sample sequenced in a study of CD8 T cells in ankylosing spondylitis. Which antigens these TCRs recognize remains unknown. Regarding the study as a whole: Characteristic, it appeared, of ankylosing spondylitis blood was a TCR beta motif of eight highly homologous variants.

TCRdb redid the calling of the 5' RACE reads with MiXCR, one entry per CDR3 protein. The sample yields 670,000 or so distinct CDR3 sequences, around 19% seen once. The sequencing sample was made of blood, either unsorted or a sorted T cell fraction (not recorded which). These TCRs come from a male donor with ankylosing spondylitis.

V gene TRBV4-3 combines with J gene TRBJ2-3, with D maybe TRBD2 (5 bases). This CDR3 has 16 residues. Germline CDR1 is LGHNA and CDR2 is YSLEER. V was trimmed by 4 bases and J by 4 bases, leaving 18 bases between them. The CDR3 reads CASSPSLATGADTQYF. CDR3 bases: TGCGCCAGCAGCCCATCCTTAGCGACCGGGGCAGATACGCAGTATTTT.

This clonotype was detected once. The chain uses TRBV11-2 and TRBJ2-5; D is ambiguous. The V and J ends lost 3 bases and 5 bases respectively, with 10 bases between them. The CDR3 is 13 residues long. The germline V gene has CDR1 SGHAT and CDR2 FQNNGV. CDR3: CASSFVLWETQYF. DNA for the CDR3: TGTGCCAGCAGCTTCGTCCTTTGGGAGACCCAGTACTTC.